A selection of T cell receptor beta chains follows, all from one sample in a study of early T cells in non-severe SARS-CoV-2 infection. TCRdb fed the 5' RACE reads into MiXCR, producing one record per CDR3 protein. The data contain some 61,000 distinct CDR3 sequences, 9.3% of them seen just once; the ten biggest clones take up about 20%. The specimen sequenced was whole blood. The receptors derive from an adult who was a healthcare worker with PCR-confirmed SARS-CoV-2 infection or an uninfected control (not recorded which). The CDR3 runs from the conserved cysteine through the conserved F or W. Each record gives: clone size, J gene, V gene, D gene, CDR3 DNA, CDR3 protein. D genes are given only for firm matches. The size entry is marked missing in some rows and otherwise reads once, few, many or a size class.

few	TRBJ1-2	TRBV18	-	TGTGCCAGCTCACCCAGCTCAGGGTACGATGGCTACACCTTC	CASSPSSGYDGYTF
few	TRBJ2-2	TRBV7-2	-	TGTGCCAGCACCCCCGGGCCCACCGGGGAGCTGTTTTTT	CASTPGPTGELFF
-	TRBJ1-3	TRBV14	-	TGTGCCAGCAGCCCCCGTCTATTCTCTGCTGGAAACACCATATATTTT	CASSPRLFSAGNTIYF
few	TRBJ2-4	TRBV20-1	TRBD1	TGCAGTGCTATGCACACAGGGGGTGAAAACATTCAGTACTTC	CSAMHTGGENIQYF
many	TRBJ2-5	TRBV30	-	TGTGCCTGGAGCTGGGACCACCAAGAGACCCAGTACTTC	CAWSWDHQETQYF
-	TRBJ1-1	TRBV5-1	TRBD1	TGCGCCAGCAGCTCGGACAGGGGAAACACTGAAGCTTTCTTT	CASSSDRGNTEAFF
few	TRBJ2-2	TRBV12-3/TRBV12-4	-	TGTGCCAGCCTTAGCGGAGCGAACACCGGGGAGCTGTTTTTT	CASLSGANTGELFF
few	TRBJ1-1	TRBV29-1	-	TGCAGCGGAACTGTGACCAGTACTGAAGCTTTCTTT	CSGTVTSTEAFF
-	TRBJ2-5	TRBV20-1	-	TGCAGTGCTAGCAAGATTCAAGAGACCCAGTACTTC	CSASKIQETQYF
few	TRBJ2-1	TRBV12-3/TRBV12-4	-	TGTGCCAGCAGTTTAAGGCATGAGCAGTTCTTC	CASSLRHEQFF
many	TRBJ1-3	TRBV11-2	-	TGTGCCAGCAGCCCGAGCCCGACAGGATTTGGAAACACCATATATTTT	CASSPSPTGFGNTIYF
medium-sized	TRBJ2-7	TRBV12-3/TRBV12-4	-	TGTGCCAGCAGTTTGGGGTACGAGCAGTACTTC	CASSLGYEQYF
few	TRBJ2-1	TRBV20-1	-	TGCAGTGCGCGGGGCGGCAATGAGCAGTTCTTC	CSARGGNEQFF
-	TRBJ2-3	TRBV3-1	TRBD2	TGTGCCAGCGGACTAGCGGGGGGGTCGGTGACAGATACGCAGTATTTT	CASGLAGGSVTDTQYF
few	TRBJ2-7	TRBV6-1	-	TGTGCCAGCAGTGACGGAGTGGGTGATGGAGAGCAGTACTTC	CASSDGVGDGEQYF
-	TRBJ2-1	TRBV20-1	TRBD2	TGCAGTGCTAGAATCCCGGCTAGCGGGGGGGCGCAGTTCTTC	CSARIPASGGAQFF
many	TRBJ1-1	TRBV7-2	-	TGTGCCAGCAGCGGAGACGGGAACACTGAAGCTTTCTTT	CASSGDGNTEAFF
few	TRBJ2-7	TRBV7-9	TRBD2	TGTGCCAGCAGCTTAGGAACCCTCGAGCAGCGGGGGACCTACGAGCAGTACTTC	CASSLGTLEQRGTYEQYF
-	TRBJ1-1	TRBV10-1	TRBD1	TGCGCCAGCAGTGAGCCATCAGGGGGAATGAACACTGAAGCTTTCTTT	CASSEPSGGMNTEAFF